This entry lists 9 T cell receptor beta chains sequenced from one sample in a study of blood T cell repertoires in COVID-19 (dated by TCRdb to 2019 to 2021). The library was built by means of the immunoSEQ multiplex PCR assay. The table comes from immuneACCESS by way of TCRdb, which keeps in-frame sequences with V and J called. Part of the clones is missing from these tables; in studies checked, under half for an unresolved V gene and the rest for unknown reasons. For this sample there are approximately 350,000 clones; almost 90% appear just once. Of the sample, 7% to 8% is held by the ten largest clones. The sample consisted of peripheral blood. These receptors were collected from a woman between 65 and 79 years old with COVID-19, enrolled during active disease.

In this sample, this clone turned up a few times. The chain recombines TRBV7-9 with TRBJ1-2, with D uncertain. CDR3 length: 15 amino acids. CDR1 SEHNR and CDR2 FQNEAQ come from the germline V gene (reference sequence). Trimming took off 4 bases at V and 4 bases at J, with 16 bases between the two ends. The CDR3 here is CASSSLGEEIYGYTF. For the CDR3, the DNA is TGTGCCAGCAGCTCCCTGGGTGAGGAAATCTATGGCTACACCTTC.

V is TRBV7-2 and J is TRBJ2-1; the match to TRBD1 covers 8 bases. CDR3 length equals 15 residues. The junction had 4 bases not matched to a gene; V was cut back by 5 bases and J by 1 base. Germline CDR1 reads SGHTA; CDR2 reads FQGNSA. The CDR3 spells CASSQTGASYNEQFF. CDR3 nucleotide sequence: TGTGCCAGCAGCCAGACAGGGGCATCCTACAATGAGCAGTTCTTC.

This clone was seen just once. V and J are TRBV2 and TRBJ2-2, with 13 bases matching TRBD2. The CDR3 covers 17 residues. The V gene's germline CDR1 is SNHLY and CDR2 FYNNEI. V was pared by 5 bases and J by 6 bases, with 9 bases of the junction left unmatched. The CDR3 is CASSRTLAGGLAGELFF. Written as DNA, the CDR3 is TGTGCCAGCAGTCGAACACTAGCGGGGGGGCTAGCCGGGGAGCTGTTTTTT.

V is TRBV7-9 and J is TRBJ2-7; possibly TRBD2 for D (5 bases). Germline CDR1 reads SEHNR; CDR2 reads FQNEAQ (reference sequence). The CDR3 is made up of 15 amino acids. Trimming removed 2 bases from V and 5 bases from J, with 16 bases in between. CDR3 nucleotide sequence: TGTGCCAGCAGCTTATGGACTGAAAGGGCCCACGAGCAGTACTTC. It encodes CASSLWTERAHEQYF.

The CDR3, as DNA: TGTGCCACCAGACCTGGGGGACAGGGTTACGAGCAGTACTTC. It codes for CATRPGGQGYEQYF. V gene TRBV6-5 combines with J gene TRBJ2-7; TRBD1 agrees at 9 bases. This CDR3 region has 14 residues. Looked up from germline, CDR1 is MNHEY and CDR2 is SVGAGI. Germline trimming cut 10 bases from V and 4 bases from J; bases unmatched to any gene: 11.

This sequence joins TRBV2 and TRBJ2-3; 15 bases align to TRBD2. The trim removed 1 base at V and 1 base at J, leaving 6 bases unmatched. The CDR3 loop spans 19 amino acids. CDR1 SNHLY and CDR2 FYNNEI come from the germline V gene. Written as DNA, the CDR3 is TGTGCCAGCAGTGAAGGGACTAGCGGGGGGGCCGGAGGCACAGATACGCAGTATTTT. Translated, it gives CASSEGTSGGAGGTDTQYF.

The chain employs TRBV23-1 and TRBJ2-7, with D possibly matching TRBD1 (6 bases). TRBV23-1 is annotated as an ORF whose role is uncertain. The CDR3 contains 16 residues. The ends were cut back, 4 bases at V and 2 bases at J, with 18 bases in the middle. In nucleotides, the CDR3 is TGCGCCAGCAGTCTATGGGGACACAAAACCACCTACGAGCAGTACTTC. Protein: CASSLWGHKTTYEQYF.

The gene calls are TRBV29-1 and TRBJ1-4; TRBD1 aligns across 7 bases. Trimming took 6 bases from V and 3 from J; bases not matched to a gene: 7. Germline V gene lookup returns CDR1 SQVTM and CDR2 ANQGSEA. The CDR3 contains 14 residues. The chain's CDR3 is CSVRRTGANEKLFF. CDR3 nucleotide sequence: TGCAGCGTCCGCCGGACAGGAGCTAATGAAAAACTGTTTTTT.

The chain links TRBV28 to TRBJ2-1, with 11 bases that match TRBD1. Germline V lookup: CDR1 MDHEN, CDR2 SYDVKM. The CDR3 has 16 residues. With 5 bases clipped from V and 5 bases from J, the junction kept 8 bases outside the gene matches. The CDR3, as DNA: TGTGCCAGCAGTAGCCCACGGGACAGGGGGGACAATGAGCAGTTCTTC. This gives the protein CASSSPRDRGDNEQFF.